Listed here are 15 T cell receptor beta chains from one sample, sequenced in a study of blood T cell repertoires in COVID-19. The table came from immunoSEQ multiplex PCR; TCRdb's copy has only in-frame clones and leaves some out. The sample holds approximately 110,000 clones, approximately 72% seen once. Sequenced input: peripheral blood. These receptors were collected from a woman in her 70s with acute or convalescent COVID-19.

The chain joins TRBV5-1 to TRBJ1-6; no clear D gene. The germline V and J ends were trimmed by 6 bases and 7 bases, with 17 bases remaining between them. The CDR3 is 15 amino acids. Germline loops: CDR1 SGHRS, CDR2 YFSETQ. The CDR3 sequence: CASTEGTHPNSPLHF. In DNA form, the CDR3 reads TGCGCCAGCACAGAGGGTACCCACCCCAATTCACCCCTCCACTTT.

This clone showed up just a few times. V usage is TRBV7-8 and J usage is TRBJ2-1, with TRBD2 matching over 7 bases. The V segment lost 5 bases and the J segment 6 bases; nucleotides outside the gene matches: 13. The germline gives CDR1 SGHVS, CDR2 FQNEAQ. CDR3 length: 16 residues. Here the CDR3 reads CASSPDRGVQANEQFF. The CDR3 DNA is TGTGCCAGCAGCCCGGATCGGGGGGTACAGGCCAATGAGCAGTTCTTC.

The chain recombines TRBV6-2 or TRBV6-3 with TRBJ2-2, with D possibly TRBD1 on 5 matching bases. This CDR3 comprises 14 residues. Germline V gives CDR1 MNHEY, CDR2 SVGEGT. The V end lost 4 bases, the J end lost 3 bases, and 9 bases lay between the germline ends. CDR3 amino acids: CASSLVGHTGELFF. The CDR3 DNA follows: TGTGCCAGCAGTTTGGTGGGGCACACCGGGGAGCTGTTTTTT.

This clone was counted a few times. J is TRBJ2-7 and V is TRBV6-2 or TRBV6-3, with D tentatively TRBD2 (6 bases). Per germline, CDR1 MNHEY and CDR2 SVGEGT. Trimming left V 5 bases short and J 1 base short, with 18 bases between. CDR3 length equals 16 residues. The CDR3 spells CASSGRGTGFSYEQYF. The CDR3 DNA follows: TGTGCCAGCAGTGGCCGGGGGACTGGATTTTCCTACGAGCAGTACTTC.

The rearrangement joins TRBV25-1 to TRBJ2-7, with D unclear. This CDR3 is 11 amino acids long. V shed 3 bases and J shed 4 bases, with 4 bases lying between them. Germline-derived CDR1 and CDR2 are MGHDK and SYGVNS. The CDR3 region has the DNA TGTGCCAGCAGTGATTTATACGAGCAGTACTTC. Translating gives CASSDLYEQYF.

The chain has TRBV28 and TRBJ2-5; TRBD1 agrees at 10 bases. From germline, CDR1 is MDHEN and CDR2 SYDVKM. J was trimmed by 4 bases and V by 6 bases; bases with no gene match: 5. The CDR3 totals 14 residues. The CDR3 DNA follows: TGTGCCAGCAGGACAGGGGGCCGGGGAGAGACCCAGTACTTC. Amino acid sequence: CASRTGGRGETQYF.

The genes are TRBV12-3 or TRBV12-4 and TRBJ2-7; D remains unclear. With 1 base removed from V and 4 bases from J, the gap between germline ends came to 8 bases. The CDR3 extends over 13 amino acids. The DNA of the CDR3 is TGTGCCAGCAGTTTAGTTGTACAGTACGAGCAGTACTTC. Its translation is CASSLVVQYEQYF.

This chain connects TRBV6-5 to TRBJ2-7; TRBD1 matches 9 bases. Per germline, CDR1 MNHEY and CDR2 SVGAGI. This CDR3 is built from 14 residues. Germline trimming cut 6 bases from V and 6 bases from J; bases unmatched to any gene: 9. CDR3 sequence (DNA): TGTGCCAGCAGATCCCCGGGACAGGGAGGCGAGCAGTACTTC. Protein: CASRSPGQGGEQYF.

This CDR3 is CASSPFREGRGYTF. In DNA, the CDR3 is TGTGCCAGCAGCCCGTTTAGAGAGGGCAGGGGCTACACCTTC. The rearrangement uses TRBV3-1 (or the pseudogene TRBV3-2) and TRBJ1-2; D gene unclear. The CDR3 extends over 14 amino acids. V dropped 4 bases and J dropped 8 bases, with 17 bases sitting between them. Germline V gene data show CDR1 as LGHDT and CDR2 as YNNKEL (reference sequence).

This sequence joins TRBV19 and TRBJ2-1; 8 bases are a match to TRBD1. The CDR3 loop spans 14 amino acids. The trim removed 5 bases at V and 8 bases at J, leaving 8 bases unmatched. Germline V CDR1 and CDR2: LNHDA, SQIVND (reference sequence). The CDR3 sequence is CASSVRPTGDEQFF. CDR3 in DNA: TGTGCCAGTAGTGTACGACCGACAGGGGATGAGCAGTTCTTC.

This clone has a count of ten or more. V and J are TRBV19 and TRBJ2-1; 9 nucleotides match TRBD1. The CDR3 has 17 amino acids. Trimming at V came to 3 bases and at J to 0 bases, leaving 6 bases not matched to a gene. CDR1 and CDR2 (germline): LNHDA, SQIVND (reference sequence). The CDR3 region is CASSIPTGGSSYNEQFF. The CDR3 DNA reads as TGTGCCAGTAGTATTCCGACAGGGGGGAGCTCCTACAATGAGCAGTTCTTC.

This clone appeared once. The DNA of the CDR3 is TGTGCCAGCAGTGACGCTAGCGCCCAAGAGACCCAGTACTTC. It translates to CASSDASAQETQYF. The chain has TRBV2 and TRBJ2-5; D may be TRBD2 (6 bases). V was shortened by 3 bases and J by 1 base, with 9 bases between the two germline ends. From germline, CDR1 is SNHLY and CDR2 FYNNEI. The CDR3 contains 14 residues.

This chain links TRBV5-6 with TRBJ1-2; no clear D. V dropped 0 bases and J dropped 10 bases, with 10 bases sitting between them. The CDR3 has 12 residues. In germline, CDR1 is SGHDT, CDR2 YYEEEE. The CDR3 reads CASSLVESDYTF. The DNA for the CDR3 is TGTGCCAGCAGCTTGGTGGAAAGCGACTACACCTTC.

CDR3 in DNA: TGCAGCGTTGAGACGGGACAGGGGGCGAATCAGCCCCAGCATTTT. Its protein is CSVETGQGANQPQHF. This sequence joins TRBV29-1 and TRBJ1-5; 12 bases map to TRBD1. The length of the CDR3 is 15 residues. The ends lost 3 bases at V and 4 bases at J; junction bases unmatched: 4. Germline V gene sequence: CDR1 SQVTM, CDR2 ANQGSEA.

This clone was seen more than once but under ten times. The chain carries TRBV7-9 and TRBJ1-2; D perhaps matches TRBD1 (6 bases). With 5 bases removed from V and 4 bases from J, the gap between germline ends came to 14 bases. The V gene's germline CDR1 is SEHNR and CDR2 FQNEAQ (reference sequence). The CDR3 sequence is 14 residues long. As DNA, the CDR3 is TGTGCCAGCAGCCCAGGGGCAGCCAGCTATGGCTACACCTTC. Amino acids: CASSPGAASYGYTF.